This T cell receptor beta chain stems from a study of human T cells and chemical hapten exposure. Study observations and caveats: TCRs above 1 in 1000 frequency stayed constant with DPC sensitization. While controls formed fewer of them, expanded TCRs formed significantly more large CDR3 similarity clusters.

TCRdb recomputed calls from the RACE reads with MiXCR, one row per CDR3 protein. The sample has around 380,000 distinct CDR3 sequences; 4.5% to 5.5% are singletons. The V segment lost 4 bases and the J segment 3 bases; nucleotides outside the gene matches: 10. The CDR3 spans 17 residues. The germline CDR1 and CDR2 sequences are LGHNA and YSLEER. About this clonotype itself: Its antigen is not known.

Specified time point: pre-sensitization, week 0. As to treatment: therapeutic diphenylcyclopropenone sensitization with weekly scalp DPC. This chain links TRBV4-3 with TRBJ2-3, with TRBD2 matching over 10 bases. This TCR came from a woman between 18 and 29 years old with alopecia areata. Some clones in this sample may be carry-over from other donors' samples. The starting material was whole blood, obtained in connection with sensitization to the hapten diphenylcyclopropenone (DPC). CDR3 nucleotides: TGCGCCAGCAGCCCACAGCGGGGGGGCAGGGGGACAGATACGCAGTATTTT. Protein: CASSPQRGGRGTDTQYF.